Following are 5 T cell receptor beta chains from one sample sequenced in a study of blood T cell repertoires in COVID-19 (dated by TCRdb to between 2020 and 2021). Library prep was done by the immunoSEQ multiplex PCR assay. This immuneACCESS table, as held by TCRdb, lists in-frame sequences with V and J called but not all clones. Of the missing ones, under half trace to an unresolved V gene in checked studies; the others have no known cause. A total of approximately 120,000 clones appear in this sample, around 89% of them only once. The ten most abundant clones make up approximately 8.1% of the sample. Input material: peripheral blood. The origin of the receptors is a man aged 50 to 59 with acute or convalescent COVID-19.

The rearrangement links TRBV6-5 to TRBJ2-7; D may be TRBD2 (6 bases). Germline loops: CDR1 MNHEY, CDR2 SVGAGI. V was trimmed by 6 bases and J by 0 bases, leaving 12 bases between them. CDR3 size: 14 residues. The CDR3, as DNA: TGTGCCAGCAGGGTATCGGGACTCTCCTACGAGCAGTACTTC. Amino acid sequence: CASRVSGLSYEQYF.

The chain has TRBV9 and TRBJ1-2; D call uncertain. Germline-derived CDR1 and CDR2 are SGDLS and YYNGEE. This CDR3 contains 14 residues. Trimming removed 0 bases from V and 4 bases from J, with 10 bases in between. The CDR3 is CASSVGGGPYGYTF. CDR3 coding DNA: TGTGCCAGCAGCGTAGGCGGAGGACCCTATGGCTACACCTTC.

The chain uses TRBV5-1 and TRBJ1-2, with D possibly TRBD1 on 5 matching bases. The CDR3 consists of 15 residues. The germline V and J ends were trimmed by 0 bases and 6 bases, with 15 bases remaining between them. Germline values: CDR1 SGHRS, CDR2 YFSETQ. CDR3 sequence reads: CASSLVGAAGDGYTF. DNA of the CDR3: TGCGCCAGCAGCTTGGTAGGGGCGGCAGGTGATGGCTACACCTTC.

The DNA of the CDR3 is TGTGCCAGCTCACCACCAGGGACATCCTACGAGCAGTACTTC. This translates into CASSPPGTSYEQYF. This rearrangement joins TRBV18 to TRBJ2-7, with D perhaps TRBD1 (6 bases). CDR3 length equals 14 residues. Germline V gives CDR1 KGHSH, CDR2 LQKENI. Trimming removed 0 bases from V and 1 base from J, with 7 bases in between.

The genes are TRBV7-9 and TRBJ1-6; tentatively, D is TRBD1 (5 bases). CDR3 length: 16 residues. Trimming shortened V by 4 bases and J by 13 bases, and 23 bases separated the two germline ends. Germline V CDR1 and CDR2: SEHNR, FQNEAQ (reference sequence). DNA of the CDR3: TGTGCCAGCAGCTCTTACACCGGGACGGGGGGTTTTCCCCTCCACTTT. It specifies CASSSYTGTGGFPLHF.